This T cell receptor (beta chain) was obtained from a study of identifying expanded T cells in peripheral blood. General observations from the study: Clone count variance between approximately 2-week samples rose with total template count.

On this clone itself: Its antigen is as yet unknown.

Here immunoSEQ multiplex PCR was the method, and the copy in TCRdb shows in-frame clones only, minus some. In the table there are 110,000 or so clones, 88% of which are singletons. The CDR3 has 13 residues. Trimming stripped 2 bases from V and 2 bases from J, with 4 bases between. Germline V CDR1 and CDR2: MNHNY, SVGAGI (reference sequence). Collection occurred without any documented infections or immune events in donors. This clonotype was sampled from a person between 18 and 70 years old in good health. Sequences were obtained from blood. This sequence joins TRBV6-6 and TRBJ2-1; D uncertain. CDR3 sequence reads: CASSYGPYNEQFF. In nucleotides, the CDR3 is TGTGCCAGCAGTTACGGTCCCTACAATGAGCAGTTCTTC.